Described below is a single T cell receptor (beta chain) sequence and its context. Its target is unknown. The CDR3 loop spans 16 amino acids. Germline lookup yields CDR1 MGHRA and CDR2 YSYEKL. Trimming took 0 bases from V and 7 from J; bases not matched to a gene: 12. Libraries were prepared by immunoSEQ multiplex PCR; TCRdb keeps only in-frame clonotypes and omits some of them. This sample has over 30,000 clones, with approximately 85% found just once. The sample comes from a study of T cell responses to AZD1222 COVID-19 vaccine. Broader study findings: The donor cohort was predominantly white British with a female majority, and clonal diversity may have been underestimated. Dominant CD4 TCR responses targeted spike regions 160-218 and 743-854.

This chain connects TRBV4-1 to TRBJ2-7; 7 positions agree with TRBD1. The sequenced sample was peripheral blood, obtained 28 days after the second dose of the MenACWY control vaccine. The source is an adult who received the MenACWY meningococcal vaccine as a control. CDR3 sequence reads: CASSQDEDRAPGEQYF. CDR3 bases: TGCGCCAGCAGCCAAGATGAAGACAGGGCTCCGGGGGAGCAGTACTTC.